This T cell receptor (beta chain) was recorded in a study of blood T cell repertoires in COVID-19. Study-level background: The United States, Italy and Spain were the sources of the acute and convalescent COVID-19 samples. In each case, the material was cDNA or gDNA derived from T cells, B-cell-depleted T cells, or PBMCs.

In the original analysis: For nucleated cells, counts were estimated from reference gene primer amplification. This table comes from immunoSEQ multiplex PCR, and its TCRdb copy is limited to in-frame clones, with some not included. The D gene and trimming were derived from the DNA, and the V and J assignments and clone size from that table. This sample has fewer than 200,000 clones, with around 85% found just once. CDR1 is DFQATT, CDR2 SNEGSKA, per germline (reference sequence). CDR3 size: 14 residues. V shed 4 bases, J shed 5 bases, and the junction held 8 bases outside the gene matches. This sequence was found in a man aged 50-59 years with active or convalescent COVID-19. Material: peripheral blood. This rearrangement joins TRBV20-1 to TRBJ2-5; TRBD1 aligns across 9 bases. CDR3 bases: TGCAGTGCTATTGAGGACAGGGGAGTTGAGACCCAGTACTTC. It is translated as CSAIEDRGVETQYF.